The clone carrying this T cell receptor (beta chain) was observed once. The target antigen is unknown. Sequenced by immunoSEQ multiplex PCR; TCRdb stores in-frame clones only, minus some. The sample has 95,000 to 110,000 clones; approximately 94% are singletons. This record comes from a study of graft-versus-host responses after intestinal transplantation. Study-level findings and limits: Analysis identified GvH clones in recipient marrow, with some appearing first in ileum or blood.

V lost 5 bases and J 0 bases, leaving 13 bases between the germline ends. Germline loops: CDR1 LNHDA, CDR2 SQIVND (reference sequence). The length of the CDR3 is 15 residues. This receptor was identified in a human donor who received an intestinal transplant. V is TRBV19 and J is TRBJ1-1; D not resolved. The sample here was unstimulated CD8+ T cells sorted from spleen or lymph node cells, taken before intestinal transplant. CDR3 sequence: CASSSPPYLNTEAFF. Here the CDR3 DNA reads TGTGCCAGTAGTTCCCCACCGTACTTGAACACTGAAGCTTTCTTT.